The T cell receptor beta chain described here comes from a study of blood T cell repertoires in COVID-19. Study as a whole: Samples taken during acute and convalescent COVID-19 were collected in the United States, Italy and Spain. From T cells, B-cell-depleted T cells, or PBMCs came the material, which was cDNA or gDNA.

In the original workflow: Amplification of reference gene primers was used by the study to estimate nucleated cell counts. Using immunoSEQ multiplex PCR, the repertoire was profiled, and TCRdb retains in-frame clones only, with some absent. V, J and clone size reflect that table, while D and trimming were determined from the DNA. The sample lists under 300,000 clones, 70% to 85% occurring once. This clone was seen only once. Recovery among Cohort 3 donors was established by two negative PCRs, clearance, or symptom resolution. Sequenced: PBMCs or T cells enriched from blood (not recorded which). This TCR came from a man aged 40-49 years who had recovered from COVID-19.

The CDR3 spells CSVLGLLSGNTIYF. The CDR3 DNA reads as TGCAGCGTCTTGGGACTGCTCTCTGGAAACACCATATATTTT. The V gene is TRBV29-1, the J gene TRBJ1-3; perhaps TRBD1 as D (5 bases). This CDR3 is built from 14 residues. Germline CDR1 reads SQVTM; CDR2 reads ANQGSEA. V was shortened by 6 bases and J by 0 bases, with 12 bases between the two germline ends. The entire variable domain, with the rest obtained from reference TRBV29-1 and TRBJ1-3, is as follows: SAVISQKPSRDICQRGTSLTIQCQVDSQVTMMFWYRQQPGQSLTLIATANQGSEATYESGFVIDKFPISRPNLTFSTLTVSNMSPEDSSIYLCSVLGLLSGNTIYFGEGSWLTVV.